These T cell receptor beta chains were read from a single sample in a study of shared clonotypes between healthy human individuals. Profiled with immunoSEQ multiplex PCR; TCRdb holds only in-frame clones, not every one. This table has fewer than 3 million clones, under 95% appearing once. Sequencing was done on a sample of naive CD4+ T cells from PBMCs. All receptors derive from a man aged 18-30 years in good health. Some clones in this sample may be carry-over from other donors' samples. Each CDR3 is given with its conserved first and last residue. Each record gives: V gene, J gene, clone size, D gene, CDR3 protein, CDR3 DNA. A D gene is named only where the DNA matches it firmly. Only part of the rows carry a size: once, few, many, or a class if the clone is expanded.

V gene: TRBV7-7; J gene: TRBJ2-5; clone size: NA; D gene: TRBD2; CDR3 protein: CASSLDSGSEETQYF; CDR3 DNA: TGTGCCAGCAGCTTAGATAGCGGGAGTGAGGAGACCCAGTACTTC
V gene: TRBV4-2; J gene: TRBJ2-3; clone size: NA; D gene: NA; CDR3 protein: CASSQDRGSTDTQYF; CDR3 DNA: TGTGCCAGCAGCCAAGACCGGGGTAGCACAGATACGCAGTATTTT
V gene: TRBV28; J gene: TRBJ1-5; clone size: NA; D gene: TRBD1; CDR3 protein: CASSLGDRGPRNQPQHF; CDR3 DNA: TGTGCCAGCAGTTTAGGCGACAGGGGGCCTCGCAATCAGCCCCAGCATTTT
V gene: TRBV11-2; J gene: TRBJ2-7; clone size: NA; D gene: NA; CDR3 protein: CASSSPAGPGEQYF; CDR3 DNA: TGTGCCAGCAGCTCACCGGCAGGGCCGGGCGAGCAGTACTTC
V gene: TRBV5-1; J gene: TRBJ1-3; clone size: NA; D gene: NA; CDR3 protein: CASKVGGDGNTIYF; CDR3 DNA: TGCGCCAGCAAGGTGGGGGGAGATGGAAACACCATATATTTT
V gene: TRBV5-5; J gene: TRBJ1-2; clone size: NA; D gene: NA; CDR3 protein: CASSLRANGYTF; CDR3 DNA: TGTGCCAGCAGCTTGAGGGCAAATGGCTACACCTTC
V gene: TRBV28; J gene: TRBJ1-1; clone size: NA; D gene: NA; CDR3 protein: CASSPRGTRLGAPEAFF; CDR3 DNA: TGTGCCAGCAGCCCACGGGGGACTCGACTGGGGGCTCCTGAAGCTTTCTTT
V gene: TRBV2; J gene: TRBJ1-5; clone size: NA; D gene: TRBD1; CDR3 protein: CASSEQGATYQPQHF; CDR3 DNA: TGTGCCAGCAGTGAGCAGGGGGCCACATATCAGCCCCAGCATTTT
V gene: TRBV6-6; J gene: TRBJ2-2; clone size: NA; D gene: NA; CDR3 protein: CASSPLQAANTGELFF; CDR3 DNA: TGTGCCAGCAGTCCCCTCCAGGCTGCGAACACCGGGGAGCTGTTTTTT
V gene: TRBV20-1; J gene: TRBJ2-1; clone size: NA; D gene: TRBD2; CDR3 protein: CGLAGYNEQFF; CDR3 DNA: TGCGGACTAGCGGGCTACAATGAGCAGTTCTTC
V gene: TRBV7-9; J gene: TRBJ1-1; clone size: NA; D gene: NA; CDR3 protein: CASSLWRWQGSRDTEAFF; CDR3 DNA: TGTGCCAGCAGCTTATGGCGGTGGCAGGGGTCTAGGGACACTGAAGCTTTCTTT
V gene: TRBV5-1; J gene: TRBJ2-1; clone size: NA; D gene: NA; CDR3 protein: CASSLLTAEPHNEQFF; CDR3 DNA: TGCGCCAGCAGCTTGCTTACGGCGGAACCCCACAATGAGCAGTTCTTC
V gene: TRBV6-4; J gene: TRBJ2-1; clone size: NA; D gene: NA; CDR3 protein: CASSDSRQRSYNEQFF; CDR3 DNA: TGTGCCAGCAGTGACTCCCGACAGAGATCCTACAATGAGCAGTTCTTC
V gene: TRBV11-2; J gene: TRBJ2-7; clone size: NA; D gene: TRBD1; CDR3 protein: CASSLDGTGRYEQYF; CDR3 DNA: TGTGCCAGCAGCTTAGATGGGACAGGGCGCTACGAGCAGTACTTC
V gene: TRBV9; J gene: TRBJ2-1; clone size: NA; D gene: NA; CDR3 protein: CASSPNDNEQFF; CDR3 DNA: TGTGCCAGCAGCCCAAACGACAATGAGCAGTTCTTC
V gene: TRBV2; J gene: TRBJ1-4; clone size: once; D gene: TRBD1; CDR3 protein: CATGTANEKLFF; CDR3 DNA: TGTGCCACCGGGACAGCTAATGAAAAACTGTTTTTT
V gene: TRBV28; J gene: TRBJ1-5; clone size: NA; D gene: NA; CDR3 protein: CASRVGNQPQHF; CDR3 DNA: TGTGCCAGTCGAGTCGGCAATCAGCCCCAGCATTTT
V gene: TRBV6-6; J gene: TRBJ2-7; clone size: NA; D gene: TRBD2; CDR3 protein: CASSFPLGGAVYEQYF; CDR3 DNA: TGTGCCAGCAGTTTTCCCCTCGGGGGGGCAGTCTACGAGCAGTACTTC
V gene: TRBV11-2; J gene: TRBJ1-4; clone size: few; D gene: NA; CDR3 protein: CAVPEGPATNEKLFF; CDR3 DNA: TGTGCCGTCCCCGAGGGTCCTGCAACTAATGAAAAACTGTTTTTT
V gene: TRBV5-1; J gene: TRBJ2-3; clone size: NA; D gene: TRBD2; CDR3 protein: CASSFFSGSMSDTQYF; CDR3 DNA: TGCGCCAGCAGCTTTTTTAGCGGGAGTATGTCAGATACGCAGTATTTT
V gene: TRBV12-5; J gene: TRBJ2-5; clone size: NA; D gene: NA; CDR3 protein: CASGFSEQETQYF; CDR3 DNA: TGTGCTAGTGGTTTCTCGGAACAAGAGACCCAGTACTTC
V gene: TRBV10-1; J gene: TRBJ2-7; clone size: NA; D gene: NA; CDR3 protein: CASSESKTETPTRF; CDR3 DNA: TGCGCCAGCAGTGAGTCGAAGACCGAGACTCCTACGCGCTTC
V gene: TRBV30; J gene: TRBJ2-1; clone size: few; D gene: TRBD1; CDR3 protein: CAWSVPGQGSEQFF; CDR3 DNA: TGTGCCTGGAGTGTTCCGGGACAGGGGTCTGAGCAGTTCTTC
V gene: TRBV7-3; J gene: TRBJ2-6; clone size: NA; D gene: NA; CDR3 protein: CASSLMATGANVLTF; CDR3 DNA: TGTGCCAGCAGCTTAATGGCTACTGGGGCCAACGTCCTGACTTTC
V gene: TRBV7-8; J gene: TRBJ2-1; clone size: NA; D gene: NA; CDR3 protein: CASSSTVDNEQFF; CDR3 DNA: TGTGCCAGCAGCTCAACGGTGGACAATGAGCAGTTCTTC
V gene: TRBV27; J gene: TRBJ2-7; clone size: NA; D gene: TRBD1; CDR3 protein: CASSFTTGTAYEQYF; CDR3 DNA: TGTGCCAGCAGTTTCACCACCGGGACAGCCTACGAGCAGTACTTC
V gene: TRBV15; J gene: TRBJ1-2; clone size: NA; D gene: NA; CDR3 protein: CATSRDTSGLRYGYTF; CDR3 DNA: TGTGCCACCAGCAGAGATACGTCAGGGCTCAGGTATGGCTACACCTTC
V gene: TRBV27; J gene: TRBJ2-1; clone size: NA; D gene: NA; CDR3 protein: CASSLYKQGRVEQFF; CDR3 DNA: TGTGCCAGCAGCCTCTATAAACAGGGCAGGGTTGAGCAGTTCTTC
V gene: TRBV19; J gene: TRBJ2-2; clone size: NA; D gene: NA; CDR3 protein: CASSLTGTNTGELFF; CDR3 DNA: TGTGCCAGTAGCCTAACCGGGACGAACACCGGGGAGCTGTTTTTT
V gene: TRBV5-1; J gene: TRBJ2-3; clone size: NA; D gene: NA; CDR3 protein: CASSLEVGITDTQYF; CDR3 DNA: TGCGCCAGCAGCTTGGAAGTCGGGATCACAGATACGCAGTATTTT
V gene: TRBV7-3; J gene: TRBJ2-7; clone size: once; D gene: TRBD2; CDR3 protein: CASSLSSLAGEYEQYF; CDR3 DNA: TGTGCCAGCAGCTTATCATCACTAGCGGGAGAGTACGAGCAGTACTTC
V gene: TRBV27; J gene: TRBJ1-2; clone size: NA; D gene: NA; CDR3 protein: CASSAPDSPYGYTF; CDR3 DNA: TGTGCCAGCAGTGCCCCGGACAGCCCCTATGGCTACACCTTC
V gene: TRBV28; J gene: TRBJ2-5; clone size: NA; D gene: NA; CDR3 protein: CASSLYGGRGKTQYF; CDR3 DNA: TGTGCCAGCAGTTTATACGGGGGTCGCGGGAAGACCCAGTACTTC
V gene: TRBV18; J gene: TRBJ2-5; clone size: NA; D gene: NA; CDR3 protein: CASSPAYQETQYF; CDR3 DNA: TGTGCCAGCTCACCCGCGTACCAAGAGACCCAGTACTTC
V gene: TRBV7-9; J gene: TRBJ1-5; clone size: NA; D gene: NA; CDR3 protein: CASSLIQSNQPQHF; CDR3 DNA: TGTGCCAGCAGCTTAATACAGAGCAATCAGCCCCAGCATTTT
V gene: TRBV9; J gene: TRBJ1-1; clone size: few; D gene: NA; CDR3 protein: CASSATGGVTAFF; CDR3 DNA: TGTGCCAGCAGCGCGACCGGAGGGGTGACAGCTTTCTTT